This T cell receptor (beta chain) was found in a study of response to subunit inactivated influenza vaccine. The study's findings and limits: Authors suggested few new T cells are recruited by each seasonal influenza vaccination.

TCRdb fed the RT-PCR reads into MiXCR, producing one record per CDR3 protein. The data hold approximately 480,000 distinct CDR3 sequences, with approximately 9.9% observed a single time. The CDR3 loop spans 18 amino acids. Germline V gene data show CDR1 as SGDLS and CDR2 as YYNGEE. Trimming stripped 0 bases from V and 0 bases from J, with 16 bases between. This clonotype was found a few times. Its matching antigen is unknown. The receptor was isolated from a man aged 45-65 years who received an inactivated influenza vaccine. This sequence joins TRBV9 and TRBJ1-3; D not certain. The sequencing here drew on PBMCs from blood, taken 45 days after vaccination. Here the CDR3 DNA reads TGTGCCAGCAGCGTAGCGCTGGGCATGATGAACTCTGGAAACACCATATATTTT. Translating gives CASSVALGMMNSGNTIYF.